These 9 T cell receptor beta chains were all obtained from the same sample, sequenced in a study of control samples from healthy donors and cancer patients. Profiling relied on immunoSEQ multiplex PCR, and the TCRdb table lists in-frame clones only, not all of them. The repertoire consists of 150,000 or so clones, with around 96% occurring once and the leading ten covering approximately 6%. The sample taken for sequencing was blood. These receptors were obtained from a man aged 35 to 55 in good health.

The V and J genes are TRBV5-1 and TRBJ2-3; no reliable D call. V was pared by 4 bases and J by 4 bases, with 4 bases between. CDR3 length: 11 residues. The germline CDR1 and CDR2 sequences are SGHRS and YFSETQ. The CDR3 loop is CASSQADTQYF. CDR3 coding DNA: TGCGCCAGCAGCCAGGCAGATACGCAGTATTTT.

This clone has only one observation. The V and J genes are TRBV19 and TRBJ2-7, with D perhaps matching TRBD1 (5 bases). Germline assignment: CDR1 LNHDA and CDR2 SQIVND (reference sequence). Trimming pared 10 bases from V and 0 bases from J, leaving 13 bases between. This CDR3 contains 13 residues. The DNA for the CDR3 is TGTGCCACCTCGGACACCCCCTCCTACGAGCAGTACTTC. This encodes CATSDTPSYEQYF.

J is TRBJ1-1 and V is TRBV12-3 or TRBV12-4; D gene unclear. The CDR3 is made up of 13 amino acids. V was trimmed by 6 bases and J by 7 bases, leaving 15 bases between them. The CDR3 protein is CASSRRLESEAFF. In DNA, the CDR3 is TGTGCCAGCAGCCGTCGCCTAGAAAGTGAAGCTTTCTTT.

The J gene is TRBJ2-3, the V gene TRBV6-1; 10 bases are a match to TRBD2. Trimming cost V 2 bases and J 4 bases; bases outside gene matches: 9. CDR3 length: 17 amino acids. From germline, CDR1 is MNHNS and CDR2 SASEGT. The DNA of the CDR3 is TGTGCCAGCAGTGAACATCCAGCGGGGGGGCCGGCAGATACGCAGTATTTT. Protein: CASSEHPAGGPADTQYF.

V usage is TRBV6-6 and J usage is TRBJ2-2; D is ambiguous. V was pared by 6 bases and J by 3 bases, with 14 bases between. CDR1 and CDR2 (germline): MNHNY, SVGAGI (reference sequence). The CDR3 spans 15 residues. The CDR3 region is CASSFVGWDTGELFF. CDR3 bases: TGTGCCAGCAGCTTCGTCGGATGGGACACCGGGGAGCTGTTTTTT.

This sequence joins TRBV12-3 or TRBV12-4 and TRBJ2-2, with D perhaps matching TRBD1 (6 bases). There are 13 residues in the CDR3. V shed 3 bases and J shed 6 bases, with 8 bases lying between them. In DNA form, the CDR3 reads TGTGCCAGCAGTTTCCGACAGGCCGGGGAGCTGTTTTTT. Protein product: CASSFRQAGELFF.

The chain employs TRBV6-5 and TRBJ1-1; 7 nucleotides align to TRBD1. V was clipped by 5 bases and J by 4 bases; unmatched bases: 4. The V gene's germline CDR1 is MNHEY and CDR2 SVGAGI. This CDR3 has 13 residues. In DNA form, the CDR3 reads TGTGCCAGCAGTCTCAACAGGGGCACTGAAGCTTTCTTT. Translated, it gives CASSLNRGTEAFF.

This chain links TRBV6-2 or TRBV6-3 with TRBJ2-2, with 8 bases aligning to TRBD2. CDR3 length: 17 residues. Per the germline V gene, CDR1 is MNHEY and CDR2 is SVGEGT. The ends lost 0 bases at V and 5 bases at J; junction bases unmatched: 8. CDR3 protein: CASSYSSGGPRTGELFF. The CDR3 bases are TGTGCCAGCAGTTACTCGTCGGGGGGGCCGAGGACCGGGGAGCTGTTTTTT.

V and J are TRBV27 and TRBJ2-7, with D unclear. Germline V lookup: CDR1 MNHEY, CDR2 SMNVEV (reference sequence). The CDR3 spans 13 residues. Trimming left V 6 bases short and J 0 bases short, with 9 bases between. As DNA, the CDR3 is TGTGCCAGCAGAACGCCCGGCTCCTACGAGCAGTACTTC. Amino acids: CASRTPGSYEQYF.